This TCR beta chain was found in a study of OX40 agonist ivuxolimab in advanced cancers. Study context: With ivuxolimab, an agonistic anti-OX40 (CD134) antibody, patients were treated.

The table came from immunoSEQ multiplex PCR; TCRdb's copy has only in-frame clones and leaves some out. The data contain roughly 56,000 clones, 70% to 85% of them seen just once; the ten biggest clones take up over 3%. The sample consisted of CD4+ or CD8+ T cells sorted from blood, taken in a trial of the OX40 agonist ivuxolimab. This TCR was recovered from an adult with an advanced solid tumor such as melanoma, head and neck, liver or kidney cancer.

The CDR3 coding sequence is TGTGCCAGCAGGACAGATCCTAGCACAGATACGCAGTATTTT. Translating gives CASRTDPSTDTQYF. The rearrangement uses TRBV7-9 and TRBJ2-3, with a weak D call TRBD1 (5 bases). This CDR3 is 14 amino acids long. V was cut by 6 bases and J by 0 bases, with 10 bases left in between. Germline V gene data show CDR1 as SEHNR and CDR2 as FQNEAQ (reference sequence).